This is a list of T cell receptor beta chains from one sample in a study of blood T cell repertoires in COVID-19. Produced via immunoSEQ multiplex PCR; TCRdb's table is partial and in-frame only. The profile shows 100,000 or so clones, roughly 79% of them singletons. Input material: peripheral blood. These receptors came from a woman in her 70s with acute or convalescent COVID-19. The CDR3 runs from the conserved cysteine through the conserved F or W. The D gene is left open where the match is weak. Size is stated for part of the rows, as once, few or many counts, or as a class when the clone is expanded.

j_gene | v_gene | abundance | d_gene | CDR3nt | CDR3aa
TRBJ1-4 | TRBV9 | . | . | TGTGCCAGCAGCGCTGGACACACTGCAACTAATGAAAAACTGTTTTTT | CASSAGHTATNEKLFF
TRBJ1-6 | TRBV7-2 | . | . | TGTGCCAGCAGCTTATCTGAGGGTTATAGTTCACCCCTCCACTTT | CASSLSEGYSSPLHF
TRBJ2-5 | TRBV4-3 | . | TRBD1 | TGCGCCAGCAGCCAAAGGGGGCAGGGTGGCCAAGAGACCCAGTACTTC | CASSQRGQGGQETQYF
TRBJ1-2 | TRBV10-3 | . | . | TGTGCCATCAGTGAGTCTTGGGCGCCCTATGGCTACACCTTC | CAISESWAPYGYTF
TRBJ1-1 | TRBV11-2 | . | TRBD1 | TGTGCCAGCAGCCAGGGACAGTTTCGTGTCGAAGCTTTCTTT | CASSQGQFRVEAFF
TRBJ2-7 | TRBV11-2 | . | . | TGTGCCAGCAGCTTAGATCGTGGAGGGGCTGGGTACGAGCAGTACTTC | CASSLDRGGAGYEQYF
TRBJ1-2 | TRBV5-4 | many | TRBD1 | TGTGCCAGCAGCGCGGGGACAGCCACATCTGGCTACACCTTC | CASSAGTATSGYTF
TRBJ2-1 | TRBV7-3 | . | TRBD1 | TGTGCCAGCAGTCGGGACAGGGGGTATGAGCAGTTCTTC | CASSRDRGYEQFF
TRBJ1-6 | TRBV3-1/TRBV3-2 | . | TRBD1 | TGTGCCAGCAGCCCGCGGACAGGTAATTCACCCCTCCACTTT | CASSPRTGNSPLHF
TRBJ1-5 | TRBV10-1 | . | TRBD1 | TGCGCCAGCATACCGGGACAGGGGAAGGATCAGCCCCAGCATTTT | CASIPGQGKDQPQHF
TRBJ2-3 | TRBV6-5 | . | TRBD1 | TGTGCCAGCAGTTACCGGACAGGGGGCTTAGATACGCAGTATTTT | CASSYRTGGLDTQYF
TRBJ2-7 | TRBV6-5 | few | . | TGTGCCACCAATACCGACAGGAAATACGAGCAGTACTTC | CATNTDRKYEQYF
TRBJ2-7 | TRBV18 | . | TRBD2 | TGTGCCAGCTCACCGGGGGGGTACGAGCAGTACTTC | CASSPGGYEQYF
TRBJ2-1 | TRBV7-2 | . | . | TGTGCCAGCAGCCAAATCGGGGTCCCATCCTACAATGAGCAGTTCTTC | CASSQIGVPSYNEQFF
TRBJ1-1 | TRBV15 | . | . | TGTGCCACCAGCAGAGGGAAGAGCGGGAACACTGAAGCTTTCTTT | CATSRGKSGNTEAFF
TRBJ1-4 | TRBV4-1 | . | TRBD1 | TGCGCCAGCAGCGTAAGTCGCGGCACAGGGGTTAATGAAAAACTGTTTTTT | CASSVSRGTGVNEKLFF
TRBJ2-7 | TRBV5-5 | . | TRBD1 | TGTGCCAGCAGCTTCGGGGACAGTTCCTACGAGCAGTACTTC | CASSFGDSSYEQYF
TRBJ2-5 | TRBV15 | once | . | TGTGCCACCAGCAGAGGACTAAAAGAGACCCAGTACTTC | CATSRGLKETQYF
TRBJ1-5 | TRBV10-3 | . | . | TGTGCCACCCGGACAAATAGCAATCAGCCCCAGCATTTT | CATRTNSNQPQHF
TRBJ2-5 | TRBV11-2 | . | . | TGTGCCAGCAGCCGGGGGAGCCAAGAGACCCAGTACTTC | CASSRGSQETQYF
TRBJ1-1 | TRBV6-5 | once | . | TGTGCCAGCAGTTACAGGGGTGGGGACACTGAAGCTTTCTTT | CASSYRGGDTEAFF
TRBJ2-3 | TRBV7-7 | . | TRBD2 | TGTGCTAGCAGCTTAGGGGGACTAGCCGATACGCAGTATTTT | CASSLGGLADTQYF
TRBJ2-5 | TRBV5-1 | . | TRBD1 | TGCGCCAGCAGCTTGGACAGGGGGCTTGGCGAGACCCAGTACTTC | CASSLDRGLGETQYF
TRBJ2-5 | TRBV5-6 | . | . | TGTGCCAGCAGCTTCTCGAGGCCCCCCGCAGAGACCCAGTACTTC | CASSFSRPPAETQYF
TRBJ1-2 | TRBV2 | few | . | TGTGCCAGCAGAGAAGAGTTGACAGGACGGAGAAGCTACACCTTC | CASREELTGRRSYTF
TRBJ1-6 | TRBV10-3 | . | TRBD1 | TGTGCCAGCAGACAGGGCGTAATTAATTCACCCCTCCACTTT | CASRQGVINSPLHF
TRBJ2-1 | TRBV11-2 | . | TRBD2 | TGTGCCAGCAGCTCACTAGCGGGAGGAGTCGATGAGCAGTTCTTC | CASSSLAGGVDEQFF
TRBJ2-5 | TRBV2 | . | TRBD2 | TGTGCCAGCAAACTCGCTGAATGGGCGGGGGGTGGAGAGACCCAGTACTTC | CASKLAEWAGGGETQYF
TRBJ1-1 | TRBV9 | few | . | TGTGCCAGCAGCTTTACAGTTAACACTGAAGCTTTCTTT | CASSFTVNTEAFF
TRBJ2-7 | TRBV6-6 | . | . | TGTGCCAGCAGTGTCGGACAGAACACCTACGAGCAGTACTTC | CASSVGQNTYEQYF
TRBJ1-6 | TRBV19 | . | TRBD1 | TGTGCCAGTAGACTCGGGACAGCTGGGCCACCCCTCCACTTT | CASRLGTAGPPLHF
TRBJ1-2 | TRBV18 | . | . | TGTGCCAGCTCACCACTTGCCGAAGGACTGGACTATGGCTACACCTTC | CASSPLAEGLDYGYTF
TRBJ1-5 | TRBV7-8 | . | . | TGTGCCAGCAGCTCGTTAGACATCGATAGCAATCAGCCCCAGCATTTT | CASSSLDIDSNQPQHF
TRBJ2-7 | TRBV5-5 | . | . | TGTGCCAGCAGCGGGGGGGGCGCGGAGTCCTACGAGCAGTACTTC | CASSGGGAESYEQYF
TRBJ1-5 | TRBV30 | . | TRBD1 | TGTGCCTCCGGAGCGGGACAGGACGATCAGCCCCAGCATTTT | CASGAGQDDQPQHF
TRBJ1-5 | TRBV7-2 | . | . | TGTGCCAGCAGCTTAGTTCTGGGGCGCGATCAGCCCCAGCATTTT | CASSLVLGRDQPQHF
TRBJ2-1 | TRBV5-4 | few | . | TGTGCCAGCAGCTTCCAGGGGGGTGAGCAGTTCTTC | CASSFQGGEQFF
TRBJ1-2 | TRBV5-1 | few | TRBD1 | TGCGCCAGCAGCTCTACAGGGGGCAACTATGGCTACACCTTC | CASSSTGGNYGYTF
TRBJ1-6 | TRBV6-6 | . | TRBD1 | TGTGCCAGCAGTTACCCAGGGACAGGGGCTGATTCACCCCTCCACTTT | CASSYPGTGADSPLHF
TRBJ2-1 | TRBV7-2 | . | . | TGTGCCAGCAGCTTAGTAGGCGGGACTGAGCAGTTCTTC | CASSLVGGTEQFF
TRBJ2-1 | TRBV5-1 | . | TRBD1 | TGCGCCAGCAGTTGGGACAGCTCCAATGAGCAGTTCTTC | CASSWDSSNEQFF
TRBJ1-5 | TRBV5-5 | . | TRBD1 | TGTGCCAGCAGCCCCTCCGGTGACAGGGGTAATCAGCCCCAGCATTTT | CASSPSGDRGNQPQHF
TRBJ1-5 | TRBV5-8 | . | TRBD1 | TGTGCCAGCAGCAGGACAGGGGATAGCAATCAGCCCCAGCATTTT | CASSRTGDSNQPQHF
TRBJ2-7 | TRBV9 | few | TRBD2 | TGTGCCAGCAGCACAGTTGGTAGCGGGAGTGGGGAGCAGTACTTC | CASSTVGSGSGEQYF
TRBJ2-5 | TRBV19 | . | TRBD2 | TGTGCCAGTAGTATCCGAGGTCGGAGACTAGCGGGAGGTGGGGAGACCCAGTACTTC | CASSIRGRRLAGGGETQYF
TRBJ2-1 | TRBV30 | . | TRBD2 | TGTGCCTGGAGCGGACTAGCTCCCGCCTACAATGAGCAGTTCTTC | CAWSGLAPAYNEQFF
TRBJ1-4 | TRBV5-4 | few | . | TGTGCCAGCAGCCGAGGGCAAACTAATGAAAAACTGTTTTTT | CASSRGQTNEKLFF
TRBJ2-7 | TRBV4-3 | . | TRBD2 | TGCGCCAGCAGCCGGACTAGCGGAGACTCCTACGAGCAGTACTTC | CASSRTSGDSYEQYF
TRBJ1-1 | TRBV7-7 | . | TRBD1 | TGTGCTAGCAGTCGGGACAGGAACACTGAAGCTTTCTTT | CASSRDRNTEAFF
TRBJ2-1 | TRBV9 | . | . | TGTGCCAGCAGCTACAGCGGGCCCAATGAGCAGTTCTTC | CASSYSGPNEQFF
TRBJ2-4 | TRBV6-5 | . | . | TGTGCCAGCAGCCAATCCAGGGCGGCCAAAAACATTCAGTACTTC | CASSQSRAAKNIQYF
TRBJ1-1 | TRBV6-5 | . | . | TGTGCCAGCACCACCAGACAGGCGAACACTGAAGCTTTCTTT | CASTTRQANTEAFF
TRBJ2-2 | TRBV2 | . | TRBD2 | TGTGTCTCTAGAGGGATAGGACTAGCGGGAAGAACGAACACCGGGGAGCTGTTTTTT | CVSRGIGLAGRTNTGELFF
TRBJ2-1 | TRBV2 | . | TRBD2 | TGTGCCAGCAGTGACCGGACTAGCAATTACAATGAGCAGTTCTTC | CASSDRTSNYNEQFF
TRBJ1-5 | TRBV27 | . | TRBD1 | TGTGCCAGCAGTTTAAGGGGGCTCAATCAGCCCCAGCATTTT | CASSLRGLNQPQHF